The 28 T cell receptor beta chains given below trace back to one sample, sequenced in a study of identical twins. TCRdb reanalysed the 5' RACE reads using MiXCR and keeps one entry per CDR3 protein. The profile covers hundreds of thousands of distinct CDR3 sequences, with roughly 7.1% appearing a single time and 1.6% taken by the ten largest. These same records also appear under a second study, on yellow fever vaccine responses in identical twins.

The sequenced sample consisted of PBMCs. These receptors were obtained from a woman aged 18 to 35 in good health.

The gene calls are TRBV19 and TRBJ2-1; possibly TRBD1 for D (6 bases). The CDR3 is 16 residues long. The germline V gene encodes CDR1 LNHDA and CDR2 SQIVND (reference sequence). The V and J ends lost 8 bases and 4 bases respectively, with 21 bases between them. Written as DNA, the CDR3 is TGTGCCAGTTGCGATCCGGGACAAAGTACGTACAATGAGCAGTTCTTC. Translating it yields CASCDPGQSTYNEQFF.

This clonotype was seen ten or more times. The V call is TRBV15, the J call TRBJ2-3; D gene uncertain. CDR1 and CDR2 from the germline V gene are LNHNV and YYDKDF (reference sequence). V lost 5 bases to trimming and J lost 0 bases, with 15 bases between them. The CDR3 has 16 residues. CDR3 coding DNA: TGTGCCACCAGCTCCTCGACCCTTCCTAGCACAGATACGCAGTATTTT. It translates to CATSSSTLPSTDTQYF.

This clonotype was counted many times. The V call is TRBV13, the J call TRBJ1-2; the D is unclear. V was clipped by 5 bases and J by 4 bases, with 11 bases between them. The CDR3 runs to 13 residues. Per germline, CDR1 PRHDT and CDR2 FYEKMQ (reference sequence). The CDR3 nucleotides are TGTGCCAGCAGCATCGACACTTTCTATGGCTACACCTTC. Encoded protein: CASSIDTFYGYTF.

There are a few counts of this clonotype. The chain couples TRBV7-8 to TRBJ2-7, with D perhaps assigned TRBD1 or TRBD2 (5 bases each). V lost 4 bases to trimming and J lost 4 bases, with 14 bases between them. The CDR3 sequence is 14 residues long. Germline V lookup: CDR1 SGHVS, CDR2 FQNEAQ. CDR3 bases: TGTGCCAGCAGCTCCGGGACGGTGATGTACGAGCAGTACTTC. It yields the protein CASSSGTVMYEQYF.

This clonotype was picked up many times. V usage is TRBV5-1 and J usage is TRBJ1-1; 8 bases agree with TRBD1. The germline V gene encodes CDR1 SGHRS and CDR2 YFSETQ. The junction had 4 bases not matched to a gene; V was cut back by 2 bases and J by 7 bases. CDR3 size: 13 residues. The CDR3 protein is CASSLFGQGEAFF. CDR3 coding DNA: TGCGCCAGCAGCTTATTTGGACAGGGTGAAGCTTTCTTT.

The CDR3 reads CASSPWYTGELFF. CDR3 coding DNA: TGTGCCAGCAGTCCTTGGTACACCGGGGAGCTGTTTTTT. This chain links TRBV2 with TRBJ2-2; D is unclear. This CDR3 is 13 amino acids long. Germline assignment: CDR1 SNHLY and CDR2 FYNNEI. V was shortened by 5 bases and J by 3 bases, with 7 bases between the two germline ends.

This clonotype was observed at least ten times. CDR3 sequence: CSVAHHYNEQFF. CDR3 bases: TGCAGCGTAGCACACCACTACAATGAGCAGTTCTTC. The chain employs TRBV29-1 and TRBJ2-1; D not certain. Germline-derived CDR1 and CDR2 are SQVTM and ANQGSEA. The CDR3 sequence is 12 residues long. Between the trimmed V and J ends, which lost 6 bases and 3 bases, there was a span of 9 bases.

The chain employs TRBV20-1 and TRBJ2-5; TRBD2 aligns across 8 bases. V lost 3 bases, J lost 2 bases, and 8 bases stayed unmatched. The CDR3 covers 15 residues. Germline V gene sequence: CDR1 DFQATT, CDR2 SNEGSKA (reference sequence). The DNA of the CDR3 is TGCAGTGCTAGGTTGTCACCGGGAGGGCAAGAGACCCAGTACTTC. This codes for CSARLSPGGQETQYF.

The V call is TRBV20-1, the J call TRBJ1-2; TRBD1 might be the D (5 bases). CDR3 size: 12 residues. Germline CDR1 and CDR2: DFQATT and SNEGSKA (reference sequence). The V and J ends lost 5 bases and 2 bases respectively, with 9 bases between them. CDR3 bases: TGCAGTGCTTCGACAGACAACTATGGCTACACCTTC. Translation: CSASTDNYGYTF.

The gene calls are TRBV6-5 and TRBJ1-5, with D perhaps TRBD1 (5 bases). This CDR3 is 14 amino acids long. Trimming cost V 4 bases and J 9 bases, with 16 bases left between them. From germline, CDR1 is MNHEY and CDR2 SVGAGI. The CDR3 is CASSSTGGFGPQHF. CDR3 sequence (DNA): TGTGCCAGCAGTTCTACTGGGGGTTTCGGGCCCCAGCATTTT.

The chain couples TRBV3-1 to TRBJ2-7; the D gene is possibly TRBD2 (5 bases). This CDR3 comprises 14 residues. Germline CDR1 and CDR2: LGHDT and YNNKEL (reference sequence). Trimming left V 2 bases short and J 6 bases short, with 14 bases between. This CDR3 is CASSQTGELGEQYF. The CDR3 DNA follows: TGTGCCAGCAGCCAAACCGGGGAGTTAGGCGAGCAGTACTTC.

This clonotype was recorded a few times. The chain is built from TRBV20-1 and TRBJ1-1; 7 positions match TRBD1. V gave up 2 bases and J gave up 7 bases; unmatched junction bases: 7. This CDR3 comprises 13 residues. Germline V lookup: CDR1 DFQATT, CDR2 SNEGSKA (reference sequence). Here the CDR3 DNA reads TGCAGTGCTAGAAACTTACAGGGGAATGAAGCTTTCTTT. This sequence encodes CSARNLQGNEAFF.

This clonotype appeared many times. The chain has TRBV12-3 or TRBV12-4 and TRBJ1-3; D not resolved. The CDR3 is 14 amino acids. V was pared by 5 bases and J by 1 base, with 9 bases between. CDR3 protein: CASSPHSSGNTIYF. DNA for the CDR3: TGTGCCAGCAGTCCCCATTCGTCTGGAAACACCATATATTTT.

This clonotype was detected ten times or more. This chain connects TRBV12-3 or TRBV12-4 to TRBJ1-2, with TRBD1 identical over 8 bases. The trim removed 7 bases at V and 2 bases at J, leaving 6 bases unmatched. The CDR3 has 14 residues. CDR3 protein: CASNGQGPNYGYTF. CDR3 bases: TGTGCCAGCAATGGACAGGGTCCGAACTATGGCTACACCTTC.

This clonotype was counted ten times or more. This chain joins TRBV6-6 and TRBJ1-2; D ambiguous. The CDR3 extends over 13 amino acids. The germline V and J ends were trimmed by 0 bases and 8 bases, with 10 bases remaining between them. Looked up from germline, CDR1 is MNHNY and CDR2 is SVGAGI (reference sequence). The CDR3 loop reads CASSYSKGMGYTF. CDR3 nucleotide sequence: TGTGCCAGCAGTTACTCCAAAGGGATGGGCTACACCTTC.

The CDR3 loop is CASTTGGTETQYF. CDR3 nucleotides: TGCGCCAGCACCACAGGGGGGACAGAGACCCAGTACTTC. V and J are TRBV5-1 and TRBJ2-5, with 8 positions matching TRBD1. CDR1 and CDR2 from the germline V gene are SGHRS and YFSETQ. V gave up 6 bases and J gave up 4 bases; unmatched junction bases: 5. CDR3 length: 13 residues.

A remark on this clonotype: Relative to the germline gene, one junction end is altered; a read error may explain this. The rearrangement joins TRBV5-5 to TRBJ1-4, with D perhaps matching TRBD1 (5 bases). Germline CDR1 is SGHKS and CDR2 is YYEKEE (reference sequence). The CDR3 totals 12 residues. The CDR3 sequence: CASSLTDSKLFF. The DNA of the CDR3 is TGTGCCAGCAGCCTCACCGACAGTAAACTGTTTTTC. Variable domain in full (rest from reference TRBV5-5 and TRBJ1-4): DAGVTQSPTHLIKTRGQQVTLRCSPISGHKSVSWYQQVLGQGPQFIFQYYEKEERGRGNFPDRFSARQFPNYSSELNVNALLLGDSALYLCASSLTDSKLFFGSGTQLSVL.

The rearrangement links TRBV11-2 to TRBJ1-6; tentative D call: TRBD1 (6 bases). Deletions cut 4 bases from V and 6 bases from J, with 10 bases between. This CDR3 is 14 amino acids long. Germline V gene data show CDR1 as SGHAT and CDR2 as FQNNGV. The CDR3 region is CASSSGASNSPLHF. The CDR3 nucleotides read TGTGCCAGCAGCTCGGGGGCCTCTAATTCACCCCTCCACTTT.

V is TRBV20-1 and J is TRBJ1-4, with unresolved D. The CDR3 sequence is 16 residues long. Trimming left V 0 bases short and J 4 bases short, with 15 bases between. Germline CDR1 DFQATT, CDR2 SNEGSKA (reference sequence). The CDR3 DNA reads TGCAGTGCTAGAGATGCAGCCCTGGGGATTAATGAAAAACTGTTTTTT. It yields the protein CSARDAALGINEKLFF.

This chain connects TRBV10-3 to TRBJ2-1, with D unclear. The CDR3 consists of 12 residues. The germline V gene has CDR1 ENHRY and CDR2 SYGVKD. The germline V and J ends were trimmed by 2 bases and 9 bases, with 8 bases remaining between them. CDR3 nucleotides: TGTGCCATCAGTGAGCCTCAAATTGAGCAGTTCTTC. Amino acids: CAISEPQIEQFF.

This chain joins TRBV14 and TRBJ1-6; D gene uncertain. Germline lookup yields CDR1 SGHDN and CDR2 FVKESK. The CDR3 has 13 amino acids. V lost 2 bases and J 13 bases, leaving 12 bases between the germline ends. As DNA, the CDR3 is TGTGCCAGCAGCCAATTCGCCGGGGATCCCCTCCACTTT. Protein sequence: CASSQFAGDPLHF.

This clonotype was counted between two and nine times. This chain connects TRBV4-2 to TRBJ2-1; 8 nucleotides line up with TRBD2. V was clipped by 3 bases and J by 10 bases; unmatched bases: 5. Germline loops: CDR1 LGHNA, CDR2 YNFKEQ. The CDR3 runs to 13 residues. CDR3 bases: TGTGCCAGCAGCCACGGGGGGGCCTACGAGCAGTTCTTC. Translating it yields CASSHGGAYEQFF.

The chain employs TRBV6-1 and TRBJ2-2; TRBD1 aligns across 8 bases. The CDR3 runs to 15 residues. V shed 7 bases and J 5 bases; nucleotides not matched to a gene: 9. Germline lookup yields CDR1 MNHNS and CDR2 SASEGT. This chain's CDR3 is CASKTRQGKTGELFF. CDR3 DNA sequence: TGTGCCAGCAAAACCCGACAGGGGAAAACCGGGGAGCTGTTTTTT.

Many counts were recorded for this clonotype. The J gene is TRBJ1-1, the V gene TRBV29-1; 7 positions agree with TRBD1. The CDR3 consists of 15 residues. The V gene's germline CDR1 is SQVTM and CDR2 ANQGSEA. The trim removed 1 base at V and 4 bases at J, leaving 9 bases unmatched. The CDR3 DNA reads as TGCAGCGTTGAAGGGATGAAGGGGGCGGCCACTGAAGCTTTCTTT. This encodes CSVEGMKGAATEAFF.

There are a few counts of this clonotype. The chain is built from TRBV29-1 and TRBJ1-5; D is ambiguous. The CDR3 contains 12 residues. From germline, CDR1 is SQVTM and CDR2 ANQGSEA. Trimming removed 7 bases from V and 4 bases from J, with 11 bases in between. CDR3 loop: CSAADGNQPQHF. DNA of the CDR3: TGCAGCGCCGCCGACGGGAATCAGCCCCAGCATTTT.

This clonotype was recorded only once. The chain is built from TRBV7-3 and TRBJ1-1, with D maybe TRBD1 (5 bases). Deletions cut 5 bases from V and 12 bases from J, with 16 bases between. CDR1 is SGHTA and CDR2 is FQGTGA in the germline V gene. This CDR3 is 12 amino acids long. CDR3 loop: CASSATGTGTFF. In DNA, the CDR3 is TGTGCCAGCAGCGCCACCGGGACTGGGACTTTCTTT. The whole variable domain, remainder taken from reference TRBV7-3 and TRBJ1-1, is GAGVSQTPSNKVTEKGKYVELRCDPISGHTALYWYRQSLGQGPEFLIYFQGTGAADDSGLPNDRFFAVRPEGSVSTLKIQRTERGDSAVYLCASSATGTGTFFGQGTRLTVV.

J is TRBJ2-2 and V is TRBV7-3; D not resolved. V dropped 1 base and J dropped 0 bases, with 12 bases sitting between them. The CDR3 runs 17 residues. Germline CDR1 reads SGHTA; CDR2 reads FQGTGA. CDR3 amino acids: CASSLIPYATNTGELFF. DNA of the CDR3: TGTGCCAGCAGCTTAATCCCCTATGCGACGAACACCGGGGAGCTGTTTTTT.

This clonotype was seen at least ten times. This sequence joins TRBV5-1 and TRBJ2-2; the match to TRBD2 covers 7 bases. With V trimmed by 3 bases and J by 3 bases, 11 bases remained unmatched. This CDR3 is built from 17 residues. The germline CDR1 and CDR2 sequences are SGHRS and YFSETQ. CDR3 DNA: TGCGCCAGCAGCTGGCGGGAGACCCCAAGCTACACCGGGGAGCTGTTTTTT. Its protein is CASSWRETPSYTGELFF. The whole variable domain, filled in from reference TRBV5-1 and TRBJ2-2, reads KAGVTQTPRYLIKTRGQQVTLSCSPISGHRSVSWYQQTPGQGLQFLFEYFSETQRNKGNFPGRFSGRQFSNSRSEMNVSTLELGDSALYLCASSWRETPSYTGELFFGEGSRLTVL.